These 26 T cell receptor beta chains were all obtained from the same sample, sequenced in a study of blood T cell repertoires in COVID-19. TCRdb's table, derived via immunoSEQ multiplex PCR, lists solely in-frame clones and lacks some. The sample has roughly 150,000 clones; 80% to 90% are singletons. Sequencing used peripheral blood. Receptor source: a woman in her fifties or sixties with active COVID-19.

The V call is TRBV6-5, the J call TRBJ1-4, with D unresolved. This CDR3 is built from 15 residues. CDR1 and CDR2 (germline): MNHEY, SVGAGI. Deletions cut 0 bases from V and 5 bases from J, with 10 bases between. CDR3 bases: TGTGCCAGCAGTTACTCGGAGGGCCTGAATGAAAAACTGTTTTTT. The encoded protein is CASSYSEGLNEKLFF.

The rearrangement links TRBV30 to TRBJ2-2; 8 bases align to TRBD1. The germline V gene has CDR1 GTSNPN and CDR2 SVGIG (reference sequence). The V gene end was trimmed by 2 bases and the J gene end by 4 bases; junction bases not matched to a gene: 9. This CDR3 is built from 16 residues. As DNA, the CDR3 is TGTGCCTGGAGTCCCGGTCGGACAGGGTTCACCGGGGAGCTGTTTTTT. Protein sequence: CAWSPGRTGFTGELFF. Using reference TRBV30 and TRBJ2-2 for the parts outside the CDR3, the full variable domain is SQTIHQWPATLVQPVGSPLSLECTVEGTSNPNLYWYRQAAGRGLQLLFYSVGIGQISSEVPQNLSASRPQDRQFILSSKKLLLSDSGFYLCAWSPGRTGFTGELFFGEGSRLTVL.

The V call is TRBV7-2, the J call TRBJ1-2; 7 positions match TRBD1. The CDR3 covers 16 residues. The germline gives CDR1 SGHTA, CDR2 FQGNSA. V shed 4 bases, J shed 0 bases, and the junction held 8 bases outside the gene matches. The CDR3 DNA follows: TGTGCCAGCAGCTCACCCGACAGGGCCCCTAACTATGGCTACACCTTC. This gives the protein CASSSPDRAPNYGYTF.

This clone was counted once. The chain combines TRBV6-2 or TRBV6-3 with TRBJ2-3; 12 positions match TRBD2. The CDR3 has 16 residues. Trimming took 5 bases from V and 0 from J; bases not matched to a gene: 3. Per the germline V gene, CDR1 is MNHEY and CDR2 is SVGEGT. The CDR3 DNA reads TGTGCCAGCAGTCGCGGACTAGCGGGGAGCACAGATACGCAGTATTTT. This sequence encodes CASSRGLAGSTDTQYF.

This rearrangement joins TRBV5-5 to TRBJ1-2; the match to TRBD1 covers 8 bases. The CDR3 has 13 amino acids. V trimming: 3 bases; J trimming: 3 bases; junction bases outside the gene matches: 1. Germline loops: CDR1 SGHKS, CDR2 YYEKEE (reference sequence). The CDR3, as DNA: TGTGCCAGCAGCTGGACAGGGCACTATGGCTACACCTTC. Amino acid sequence: CASSWTGHYGYTF.

CDR3 bases: TGTGCCAGCAGTGAAGGTGACCTACTAAGGGGGGAGACCCAGTACTTC. The encoded protein is CASSEGDLLRGETQYF. The rearrangement uses TRBV6-1 and TRBJ2-5; D might be TRBD1 (6 bases). This CDR3 comprises 16 residues. CDR1 and CDR2 (germline): MNHNS, SASEGT. V lost 1 base to trimming and J lost 5 bases, with 17 bases between them.

This chain uses TRBV9 with TRBJ1-2; D is uncertain. Germline CDR1 and CDR2: SGDLS and YYNGEE. Trimming pared 0 bases from V and 0 bases from J, leaving 12 bases between. The CDR3 consists of 16 residues. The CDR3 bases are TGTGCCAGCAGCGTAGTTCCGGGAAGGACTAACTATGGCTACACCTTC. Translated: CASSVVPGRTNYGYTF.

The J gene is TRBJ1-4, the V gene TRBV29-1, with 9 bases lining up with TRBD1. Germline V gene sequence: CDR1 SQVTM, CDR2 ANQGSEA. J gave up 11 bases and V 4 bases, and 14 bases lay outside the gene matches. The CDR3 runs to 15 residues. The CDR3 loop is CSVAYGGQGTAKLFF. In nucleotides, the CDR3 is TGCAGCGTTGCGTATGGGGGACAGGGTACGGCCAAACTGTTTTTT. Filled out from reference TRBV29-1 and TRBJ1-4, the complete variable domain reads SAVISQKPSRDICQRGTSLTIQCQVDSQVTMMFWYRQQPGQSLTLIATANQGSEATYESGFVIDKFPISRPNLTFSTLTVSNMSPEDSSIYLCSVAYGGQGTAKLFFGSGTQLSVL.

This chain links TRBV6-5 with TRBJ1-2; the D gene is possibly TRBD1 (5 bases). Germline V gives CDR1 MNHEY, CDR2 SVGAGI. This CDR3 region has 13 residues. The ends were cut back, 6 bases at V and 3 bases at J, with 11 bases in the middle. CDR3: CASSDGTYYGYTF. CDR3 nucleotides: TGTGCCAGCAGCGACGGGACTTACTATGGCTACACCTTC.

The J gene is TRBJ2-7, the V gene TRBV5-5; 9 bases line up with TRBD2. The germline CDR1 and CDR2 sequences are SGHKS and YYEKEE (reference sequence). The CDR3 runs 17 residues. The J segment lost 3 bases and the V segment lost 1 base, leaving 11 bases of the junction unmatched. CDR3 sequence: CASSLSPRSSGIYEQYF. CDR3 nucleotide sequence: TGTGCCAGCAGCTTGTCCCCTCGTTCTAGCGGGATCTACGAGCAGTACTTC. The full variable domain, in which reference TRBV5-5 and TRBJ2-7 provide the parts outside the CDR3, is DAGVTQSPTHLIKTRGQQVTLRCSPISGHKSVSWYQQVLGQGPQFIFQYYEKEERGRGNFPDRFSARQFPNYSSELNVNALLLGDSALYLCASSLSPRSSGIYEQYFGPGTRLTVT.

The chain combines TRBV18 with TRBJ2-6; 8 bases align to TRBD1. Germline V gene lookup returns CDR1 KGHSH and CDR2 LQKENI. CDR3 length: 18 amino acids. V lost 3 bases to trimming and J lost 0 bases; unmatched junction nucleotides: 7. CDR3 protein: CASSPAGGFTSGANVLTF. As DNA, the CDR3 is TGTGCCAGCTCACCGGCAGGGGGCTTTACCTCTGGGGCCAACGTCCTGACTTTC. The variable domain in full, with the rest retrieved from reference TRBV18 and TRBJ2-6, is NAGVMQNPRHLVRRRGQEARLRCSPMKGHSHVYWYRQLPEEGLKFMVYLQKENIIDESGMPKERFSAEFPKEGPSILRIQQVVRGDSAAYFCASSPAGGFTSGANVLTFGAGSRLTVL.

The chain combines TRBV5-1 with TRBJ2-7, with TRBD2 as a possible D gene (5 bases). This CDR3 has 14 residues. The germline V and J ends were trimmed by 1 base and 2 bases, with 10 bases remaining between them. In germline, CDR1 is SGHRS, CDR2 YFSETQ. The CDR3 DNA sequence: TGCGCCAGCAGCTTGTTGTCTAGCACCTACGAGCAGTACTTC. Translated, it gives CASSLLSSTYEQYF.

The chain carries TRBV12-3 or TRBV12-4 and TRBJ2-1, with D perhaps TRBD1 (6 bases). The CDR3 contains 13 residues. Trimming removed 0 bases at V and 7 bases at J, with 7 bases between. CDR3 in amino acids: CASSLARGNEQFF. The CDR3 nucleotides read TGTGCCAGCAGTTTAGCCAGGGGTAATGAGCAGTTCTTC.

V is TRBV19 and J is TRBJ1-2; 7 nucleotides line up with TRBD1. Germline values: CDR1 LNHDA, CDR2 SQIVND (reference sequence). CDR3 length equals 14 residues. Losses at the gene ends were 5 bases for V and 4 bases for J; bases not matched to a gene: 7. Here the CDR3 reads CASSDRASGYGYTF. CDR3 nucleotides: TGTGCCAGTAGTGACAGGGCTTCTGGCTATGGCTACACCTTC.

The rearrangement uses TRBV27 and TRBJ2-7; D gene uncertain. The CDR3 has 12 residues. Between the trimmed V and J ends, which lost 2 bases and 7 bases, there was a span of 9 bases. CDR1 is MNHEY, CDR2 SMNVEV, per germline (reference sequence). The CDR3 spells CASSLNAREQYF. For the CDR3, the DNA is TGTGCCAGCAGTTTAAACGCGCGTGAGCAGTACTTC.

The chain combines TRBV27 with TRBJ2-3, with 10 nucleotides matching TRBD1. This CDR3 is 15 amino acids long. With 3 bases clipped from V and 5 bases from J, the junction kept 5 bases outside the gene matches. Germline assignment: CDR1 MNHEY and CDR2 SMNVEV (reference sequence). In DNA form, the CDR3 reads TGTGCCAGCAGTTTCTGGGACAGGGGAAGAGATACGCAGTATTTT. Protein product: CASSFWDRGRDTQYF.

V gene TRBV6-2 or TRBV6-3 combines with J gene TRBJ2-7; TRBD1 agrees at 7 bases. V lost 5 bases to trimming and J lost 3 bases; unmatched junction nucleotides: 4. Germline V gives CDR1 MNHEY, CDR2 SVGEGT. The CDR3 length is 13 residues. The CDR3 bases are TGTGCCAGCAGTCCGACAGGGAACTACGAGCAGTACTTC. It specifies CASSPTGNYEQYF.

This sequence joins TRBV28 and TRBJ1-2, with D perhaps TRBD1 (5 bases). The V gene lost 8 bases and the J gene lost 8 bases, with 15 bases spanning the gap. This CDR3 comprises 12 residues. Germline loops: CDR1 MDHEN, CDR2 SYDVKM. DNA for the CDR3: TGTGCCAGCGGGAGGGGCGCGAGAGGCTACACCTTC. This codes for CASGRGARGYTF.

The chain has TRBV5-6 and TRBJ2-7; 8 nucleotides agree with TRBD1. Germline loops: CDR1 SGHDT, CDR2 YYEEEE. The junction had 7 bases not matched to a gene; V was cut back by 0 bases and J by 2 bases. This CDR3 comprises 16 residues. DNA for the CDR3: TGTGCCAGCAGCTTGGTGTCTGGGACAGGTCCCTACGAGCAGTACTTC. Translating gives CASSLVSGTGPYEQYF.

This chain uses TRBV7-2 with TRBJ2-5, with D tentatively TRBD2 (5 bases). CDR3 size: 14 residues. Germline V gene lookup returns CDR1 SGHTA and CDR2 FQGNSA. The V end was cut by 3 bases, the J end by 2 bases, with 10 bases between. CDR3 loop: CASSFLWEQETQYF. The CDR3 DNA reads as TGTGCCAGCAGCTTCCTGTGGGAGCAAGAGACCCAGTACTTC.

CDR3 DNA sequence: TGTGCCACCAGTGACAGGCTTGGCAATGAGCAGTTCTTC. Its protein product is CATSDRLGNEQFF. V usage is TRBV24-1 and J usage is TRBJ2-1; D is unclear. This CDR3 is built from 13 residues. Trimming stripped 4 bases from V and 6 bases from J, with 9 bases between. Germline loops: CDR1 KGHDR, CDR2 SFDVKD.

The chain combines TRBV5-1 with TRBJ2-1; the match to TRBD2 covers 9 bases. Germline CDR1 and CDR2: SGHRS and YFSETQ. With 4 bases clipped from V and 2 bases from J, the junction kept 7 bases outside the gene matches. This CDR3 contains 16 residues. CDR3 bases: TGCGCCAGCAGCCCAGAGGCGGGAGGGCCCTACAATGAGCAGTTCTTC. Protein product: CASSPEAGGPYNEQFF.

The rearrangement joins TRBV30 to TRBJ2-3; 10 bases map to TRBD2. V gave up 0 bases and J gave up 6 bases; unmatched junction bases: 3. This CDR3 has 14 residues. The germline V gene encodes CDR1 GTSNPN and CDR2 SVGIG (reference sequence). CDR3 DNA: TGTGCCTGGAGTGTAAAAGCGGGAGGGGATACGCAGTATTTT. Protein product: CAWSVKAGGDTQYF.

This chain connects TRBV5-1 to TRBJ1-6; D is perhaps TRBD1 (5 bases). From germline, CDR1 is SGHRS and CDR2 YFSETQ. This CDR3 is built from 13 residues. Trimming pared 0 bases from V and 10 bases from J, leaving 8 bases between. The CDR3 sequence is CASSLAGVSPLHF. Here the CDR3 DNA reads TGCGCCAGCAGCTTGGCGGGGGTCTCACCCCTCCACTTT.

This clone was seen a handful of times. J is TRBJ1-5 and V is TRBV6-6, with D maybe TRBD1 (6 bases). The V and J ends lost 5 bases and 7 bases respectively, with 15 bases between them. CDR1 and CDR2 (germline): MNHNY, SVGAGI (reference sequence). The CDR3 is 14 amino acids. The CDR3 DNA sequence: TGTGCCAGCAGTCTACAGGGATCAAGGCAGCCCCAGCATTTT. This sequence encodes CASSLQGSRQPQHF.

The gene calls are TRBV6-5 and TRBJ1-3, with 9 bases fitting TRBD1. This CDR3 is 15 amino acids long. The ends lost 7 bases at V and 3 bases at J; junction bases unmatched: 7. CDR1 MNHEY and CDR2 SVGAGI come from the germline V gene. Here the CDR3 reads CASNEGDRVGNTIYF. Written as DNA, the CDR3 is TGTGCCAGCAACGAGGGGGACAGGGTTGGAAACACCATATATTTT.